This T cell receptor beta chain appears in the sequencing data of a study of shared clonotypes between healthy human individuals. Broader study findings: For naive CD4 cells, around 5% of clonotypes were shared across a handful of donors.

About this clone itself: Antigen unknown. The sample contains more than one DNA sequence encoding this CDR3.

Adults of Caucasian background living in Nashville, Tennessee made up all donors. The study separated CD4+ cells into CD45RA+ naive and CD45RA-negative memory subsets. The V end lost 1 base, the J end lost 6 bases, and 6 bases lay between the germline ends. Germline loops: CDR1 SGHRS, CDR2 YFSETQ. CDR3 length equals 12 residues. The repertoire was sequenced with immunoSEQ multiplex PCR; TCRdb's copy has only in-frame clones and lacks some. The data hold 2 million to 2.5 million clones, with 80% to 95% observed a single time. This sequence was found in a man aged 18 to 35 in good health. Some clones in this sample may be carry-over from other donors' samples. This chain joins TRBV5-1 and TRBJ2-3; the D is unclear. Material: naive CD4+ T cells from PBMCs. Subset denoted: CD45RA+ positively selected. CDR3 loop: CASSLYGDTQYF. In DNA form, the CDR3 reads TGCGCCAGCAGCTTGTACGGTGATACGCAGTATTTT.